This passage covers 19 T cell receptor beta chains from one sample sequenced in a study of CXCR3-negative and CXCR3-positive naive CD8 T cells. Study outcomes and limitations: Hydrophobicity was higher for TRB CDR3s found in CXCR3-positive naive cells than in CXCR3-negative naive cells.

The antigens these receptors bind are not known. The libraries of TRB cDNA were constructed through 5' RACE using UMI labels. After re-calling the 5' RACE reads, TCRdb lists one entry per CDR3 protein, DNA absent. The sample table sets out some 150,000 distinct CDR3 sequences. The sequenced sample consisted of naive CXCR3+ CD8+ T cells from blood. Subset of the sample: CD45RO-CCR7+CD27+CD95- naive CD8+ T cells expressing CXCR3 (TNR3+). The source is a human donor in good health. Some clones in this sample may be carry-over from other donors' samples.

The rearrangement joins TRBV29-1 to TRBJ1-2. Germline CDR1 is SQVTM and CDR2 is ANQGSEA. The CDR3 has 12 residues. CDR3: CSVEAQNYGYTF. Supplemented by reference TRBV29-1 and TRBJ1-2, the full variable domain reads SAVISQKPSRDICQRGTSLTIQCQVDSQVTMMFWYRQQPGQSLTLIATANQGSEATYESGFVIDKFPISRPNLTFSTLTVSNMSPEDSSIYLCSVEAQNYGYTFGSGTRLTVV.

This chain connects TRBV25-1 to TRBJ2-3. CDR1 and CDR2 from the germline V gene are MGHDK and SYGVNS. The CDR3 has 12 amino acids. CDR3 region: CASSEYWDTQYF.

This sequence joins TRBV6-5 and TRBJ1-1; TCRdb calls TRBD1, which cannot be checked without DNA. In germline, CDR1 is MNHEY, CDR2 SVGAGI. CDR3 size: 14 residues. CDR3 sequence: CASSYSSPTGRAFF.

This chain joins TRBV7-9 and TRBJ2-1; without DNA, the TCRdb call of TRBD2 cannot be checked. Germline CDR1 is SEHNR and CDR2 is FQNEAQ (reference sequence). The CDR3 consists of 16 residues. The CDR3 here is CASSLGAAGSNNEQFF.

This chain uses TRBV14 with TRBJ1-3; as DNA is missing, the TRBD1 call by TCRdb cannot be tested. CDR3 length: 16 residues. CDR1 is SGHDN, CDR2 FVKESK, per germline. CDR3 amino acids: CASSQDPPGGGNTIYF.

The genes are TRBV29-1 and TRBJ1-2. The CDR3 spans 15 residues. Germline V gene data show CDR1 as SQVTM and CDR2 as ANQGSEA. The CDR3 region is CSVEDRHITNYGYTF.

CDR3 sequence: CASSLGQGLDEQFF. This chain connects TRBV6-5 to TRBJ2-1; the D gene TCRdb calls, TRBD1, cannot be checked with no DNA. The CDR3 covers 14 residues. Per germline, CDR1 MNHEY and CDR2 SVGAGI.

This sequence joins TRBV27 and TRBJ2-5; TCRdb indicates TRBD1, and absent DNA this call remains unverified. Germline V CDR1 and CDR2: MNHEY, SMNVEV (reference sequence). This CDR3 has 15 amino acids. This CDR3 is CASSFGQLYQETQYF.

The chain has TRBV28 and TRBJ2-3. The CDR3 runs 15 residues. The germline V gene encodes CDR1 MDHEN and CDR2 SYDVKM. The CDR3 protein is CASSLGAASTDTQYF.

The chain uses TRBV12-3 or TRBV12-4 and TRBJ2-3; TCRdb designates TRBD2, a call that cannot be tested without DNA. This CDR3 is 21 amino acids long. CDR3 region: CASRPTLAGGPILASTDTQYF.

The chain joins TRBV19 to TRBJ1-6; TCRdb returns TRBD1, unconfirmable since there is no DNA. This CDR3 contains 13 residues. Germline assignment: CDR1 LNHDA and CDR2 SQIVND (reference sequence). CDR3: CASSSGANSPLHF.

This rearrangement joins TRBV5-4 to TRBJ2-2; TCRdb reports TRBD2, a call that lacks DNA to check it against. The CDR3 sequence is 16 residues long. Germline CDR1 and CDR2: SGHNT and YYREEE (reference sequence). The CDR3 sequence: CASSLGLAGITGELFF.

The chain recombines TRBV7-9 with TRBJ2-1; TCRdb names TRBD1, which stays unverified in the absence of DNA. The CDR3 sequence is 15 residues long. Germline V lookup: CDR1 SEHNR, CDR2 FQNEAQ (reference sequence). CDR3 in amino acids: CASSEPTGVGNEQFF.

The chain carries TRBV10-3 and TRBJ1-1; TCRdb's assignment of TRBD1 cannot be checked, as there is no DNA. This CDR3 is built from 14 residues. The germline V gene encodes CDR1 ENHRY and CDR2 SYGVKD. The CDR3: CAISFDRGNTEAFF.

The chain carries TRBV7-2 and TRBJ2-3; TCRdb proposes TRBD2, but this gene call is untestable without DNA. CDR1 SGHTA and CDR2 FQGNSA come from the germline V gene. The CDR3 is 16 amino acids. CDR3 protein: CASSSLAGGLGDTQYF.

V and J are TRBV2 and TRBJ2-7; TCRdb's D call, TRBD2, is unchecked because there is no DNA. Germline CDR1 SNHLY, CDR2 FYNNEI. The CDR3 has 13 residues. Here the CDR3 reads CASTGGGTYEQYF.

The chain uses TRBV12-3 or TRBV12-4 and TRBJ1-1. The CDR3 has 15 residues. CDR3 region: CASSLAPEGATEAFF.

This chain joins TRBV25-1 and TRBJ1-5; TCRdb reports TRBD1, a call that lacks DNA to check it against. CDR1 and CDR2 from the germline V gene are MGHDK and SYGVNS. The CDR3 consists of 14 residues. The CDR3 loop is CASSVGVGDQPQHF.

This chain uses TRBV29-1 with TRBJ2-2. In germline, CDR1 is SQVTM, CDR2 ANQGSEA. The CDR3 length is 13 residues. The CDR3 sequence is CSVEGGNTGEPFF.